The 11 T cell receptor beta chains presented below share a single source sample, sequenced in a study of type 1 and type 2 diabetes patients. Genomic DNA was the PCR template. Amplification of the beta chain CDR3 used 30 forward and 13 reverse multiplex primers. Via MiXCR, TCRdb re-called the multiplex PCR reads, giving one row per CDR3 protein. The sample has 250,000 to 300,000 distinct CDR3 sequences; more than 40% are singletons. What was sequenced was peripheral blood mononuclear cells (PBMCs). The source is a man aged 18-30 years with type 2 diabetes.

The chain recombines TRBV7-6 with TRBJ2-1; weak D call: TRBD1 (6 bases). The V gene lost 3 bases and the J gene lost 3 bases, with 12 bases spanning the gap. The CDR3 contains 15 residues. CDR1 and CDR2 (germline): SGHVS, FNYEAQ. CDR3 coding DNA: TGTGCCAGCAGCTTCGACAGGAGTCACTACAATGAGCAGTTCTTC. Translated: CASSFDRSHYNEQFF.

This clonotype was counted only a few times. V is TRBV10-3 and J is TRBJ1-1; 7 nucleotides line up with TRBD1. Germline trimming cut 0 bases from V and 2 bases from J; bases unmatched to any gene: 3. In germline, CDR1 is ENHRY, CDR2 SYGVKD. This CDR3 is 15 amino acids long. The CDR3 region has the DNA TGTGCCATCAGTGAGTCGGGACAGACAAACACTGAAGCTTTCTTT. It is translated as CAISESGQTNTEAFF.

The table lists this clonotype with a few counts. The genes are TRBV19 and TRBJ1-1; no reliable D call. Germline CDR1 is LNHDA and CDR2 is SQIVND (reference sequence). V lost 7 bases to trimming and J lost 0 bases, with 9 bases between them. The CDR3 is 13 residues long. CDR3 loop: CASMGQVNTEAFF. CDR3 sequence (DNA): TGTGCCAGTATGGGCCAGGTGAACACTGAAGCTTTCTTT.

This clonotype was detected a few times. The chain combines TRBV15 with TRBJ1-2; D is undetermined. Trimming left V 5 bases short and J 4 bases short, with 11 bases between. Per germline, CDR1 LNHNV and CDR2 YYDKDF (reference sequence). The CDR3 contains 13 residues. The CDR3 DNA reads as TGTGCCACCAGCCCCCGGGATGGCTATGGCTACACCTTC. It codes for CATSPRDGYGYTF.

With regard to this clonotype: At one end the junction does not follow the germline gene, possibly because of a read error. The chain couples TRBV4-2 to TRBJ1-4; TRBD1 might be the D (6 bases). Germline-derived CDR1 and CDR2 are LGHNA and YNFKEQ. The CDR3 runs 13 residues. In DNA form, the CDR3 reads TGTGCCAGCAGCCCCGACAGGTCGGAAAAACTGTCTTTT. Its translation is CASSPDRSEKLSF.

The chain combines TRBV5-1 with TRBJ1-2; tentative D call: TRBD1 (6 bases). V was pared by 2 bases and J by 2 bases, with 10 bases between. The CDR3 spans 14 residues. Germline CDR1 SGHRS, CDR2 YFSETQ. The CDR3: CASSLGQLNYGYTF. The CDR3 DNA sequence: TGCGCCAGCAGCTTAGGACAGCTAAACTATGGCTACACCTTC.

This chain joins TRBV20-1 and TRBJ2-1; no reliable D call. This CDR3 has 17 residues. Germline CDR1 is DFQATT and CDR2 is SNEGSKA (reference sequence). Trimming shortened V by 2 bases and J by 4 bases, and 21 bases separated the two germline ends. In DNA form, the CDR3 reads TGCAGTGCTAGACTGTCCAGCCTCACTACAAGATACAATGAGCAGTTCTTC. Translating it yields CSARLSSLTTRYNEQFF.

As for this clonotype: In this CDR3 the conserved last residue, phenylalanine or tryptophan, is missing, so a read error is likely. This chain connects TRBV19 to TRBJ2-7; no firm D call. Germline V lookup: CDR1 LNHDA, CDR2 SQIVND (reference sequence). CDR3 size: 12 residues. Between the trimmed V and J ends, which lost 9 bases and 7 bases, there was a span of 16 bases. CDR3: CASSFPDREQYS. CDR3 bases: TGTGCCAGCAGTTTTCCCGATCGGGAGCAGTACTCC.

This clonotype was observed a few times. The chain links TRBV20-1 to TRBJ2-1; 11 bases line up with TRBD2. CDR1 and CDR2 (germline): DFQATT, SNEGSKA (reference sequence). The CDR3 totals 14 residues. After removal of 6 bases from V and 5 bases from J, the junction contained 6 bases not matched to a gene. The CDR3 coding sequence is TGCAGTGCCAGACTAGCGGGATCGAACAATGAGCAGTTCTTC. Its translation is CSARLAGSNNEQFF.

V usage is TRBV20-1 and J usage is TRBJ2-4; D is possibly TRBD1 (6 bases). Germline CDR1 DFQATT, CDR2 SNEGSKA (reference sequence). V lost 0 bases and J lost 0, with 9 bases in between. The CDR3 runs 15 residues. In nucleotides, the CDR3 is TGCAGTGCTAGAGACACAGGGCTAGCCAAAAACATTCAGTACTTC. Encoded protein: CSARDTGLAKNIQYF.

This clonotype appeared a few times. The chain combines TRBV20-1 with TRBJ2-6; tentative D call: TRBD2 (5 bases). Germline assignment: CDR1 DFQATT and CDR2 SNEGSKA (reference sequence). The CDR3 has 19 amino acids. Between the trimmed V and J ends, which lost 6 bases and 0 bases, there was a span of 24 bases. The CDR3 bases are TGCAGTGCCCGACCACCCTGGACTCCGGTCGACTCTGGGGCCAACGTCCTGACTTTC. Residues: CSARPPWTPVDSGANVLTF.